Only a few counts were recorded for the clone carrying this T cell receptor beta chain. The data are from a study of shared T cell receptors in the human thymus. Measured with immunoSEQ multiplex PCR; TCRdb has only the in-frame clones, and not every one. The sample consists of hundreds of thousands of clones, about 87% of them appearing once. Trimming took 4 bases from V and 5 from J; bases not matched to a gene: 2. This CDR3 has 14 amino acids. Germline lookup yields CDR1 LGHNA and CDR2 YSLEER. The data were also submitted as part of a second study, on human thymus T cells. Per that paper: Related research described thymic repertoires that were highly overlapping among unrelated individuals.

The receptor's source is a boy in the first two years of life with a congenital heart defect. The chain has TRBV4-3 and TRBJ1-6; 7 bases map to TRBD1. Sequenced input: thymocytes. In nucleotides, the CDR3 is TGCGCCAGCAGCCTCGGGACAGATAATTCACCCCTCCACTTT. Protein: CASSLGTDNSPLHF.